One and the same sample provided the 25 T cell receptor beta chains below, sequenced in a study of blood T cell repertoires in COVID-19. Sequenced by immunoSEQ multiplex PCR; TCRdb stores in-frame clones only, minus some. The sample includes approximately 380,000 clones, around 90% of them seen just once. Sequencing was carried out using PBMCs or T cells enriched from blood (not recorded which). The receptor set was obtained from a woman aged 18-35 years who had recovered from COVID-19.

The gene calls are TRBV10-3 and TRBJ1-2, with D possibly TRBD1 on 5 matching bases. From germline, CDR1 is ENHRY and CDR2 SYGVKD. The CDR3 spans 13 residues. Trimming left V 4 bases short and J 4 bases short, with 10 bases between. CDR3 DNA: TGTGCCATCAGTGCTGCAGGGCTCTATGGCTACACCTTC. It translates to CAISAAGLYGYTF.

The chain carries TRBV11-2 and TRBJ1-6, with D hard to call. The CDR3 loop spans 15 amino acids. CDR1 is SGHAT, CDR2 FQNNGV, per germline. V gave up 4 bases and J gave up 3 bases, with 10 bases separating them. The CDR3 loop is CASSYPPGYNSPLHF. The CDR3 DNA follows: TGTGCCAGCAGCTACCCGCCCGGCTATAATTCACCCCTCCACTTT.

The gene calls are TRBV7-2 and TRBJ1-5; D is unclear. Germline loops: CDR1 SGHTA, CDR2 FQGNSA. The CDR3 is 16 residues long. With 0 bases removed from V and 0 bases from J, the gap between germline ends came to 9 bases. CDR3: CASSLAGSNSNQPQHF. DNA for the CDR3: TGTGCCAGCAGCTTAGCAGGGAGCAATAGCAATCAGCCCCAGCATTTT.

The chain recombines TRBV5-4 with TRBJ1-1; unclear D gene. Germline CDR1 reads SGHNT; CDR2 reads YYREEE (reference sequence). This CDR3 comprises 12 residues. Deletions cut 2 bases from V and 8 bases from J, with 10 bases between. CDR3 coding DNA: TGTGCCAGCAGCTTCGGTACAGAAGAAGCTTTCTTT. Translated, it gives CASSFGTEEAFF.

The genes are TRBV2 and TRBJ1-5; D might be TRBD1 (6 bases). CDR3 size: 15 residues. Germline V gene sequence: CDR1 SNHLY, CDR2 FYNNEI. The V end lost 2 bases, the J end lost 7 bases, and 15 bases lay between the germline ends. The CDR3 region has the DNA TGTGCCAGCAGTGAACGGGGACAACCGGGCCAGCCCCAGCATTTT. It specifies CASSERGQPGQPQHF.

This clone turned up a few times. V is TRBV19 and J is TRBJ1-5; D unclear. CDR1 LNHDA and CDR2 SQIVND come from the germline V gene (reference sequence). The CDR3 is 15 amino acids. Trimming took off 3 bases at V and 0 bases at J, with 9 bases between the two ends. CDR3 sequence reads: CASSIGDYSNQPQHF. Here the CDR3 DNA reads TGTGCCAGTAGTATCGGAGACTATAGCAATCAGCCCCAGCATTTT. Supplemented by reference TRBV19 and TRBJ1-5, the full variable domain reads DGGITQSPKYLFRKEGQNVTLSCEQNLNHDAMYWYRQDPGQGLRLIYYSQIVNDFQKGDIAEGYSVSREKKESFPLTVTSAQKNPTAFYLCASSIGDYSNQPQHFGDGTRLSIL.

This rearrangement joins TRBV5-1 to TRBJ1-5, with TRBD1 matching 11 bases. CDR3 length equals 15 residues. Germline-derived CDR1 and CDR2 are SGHRS and YFSETQ. V shed 7 bases, J shed 4 bases, and the junction held 7 bases outside the gene matches. The CDR3: CASDTGQGDNQPQHF. DNA of the CDR3: TGCGCCAGCGATACGGGACAGGGGGATAATCAGCCCCAGCATTTT.

A word on this clone: The sample contains more than one DNA sequence encoding this CDR3. CDR3 sequence reads: CASSFRSADTQYF. CDR3 DNA: TGTGCCAGCAGTTTTCGGTCGGCAGATACGCAGTATTTT. The V and J genes are TRBV27 and TRBJ2-3; unclear D gene. CDR1 and CDR2 (germline): MNHEY, SMNVEV (reference sequence). The CDR3 is 13 amino acids. Trimming cost V 3 bases and J 4 bases, with 8 bases left between them.

The rearrangement joins TRBV4-2 to TRBJ2-1; D perhaps matches TRBD2 (5 bases). Between the trimmed V and J ends, which lost 0 bases and 10 bases, there was a span of 16 bases. Germline V gene lookup returns CDR1 LGHNA and CDR2 YNFKEQ. This CDR3 spans 15 amino acids. The CDR3 region has the DNA TGTGCCAGCAGCCAAGAGCTAGCAGAACTGCAGGAGCAGTTCTTC. This translates into CASSQELAELQEQFF.

V usage is TRBV27 and J usage is TRBJ1-1; possibly TRBD1 for D (5 bases). CDR1 is MNHEY and CDR2 is SMNVEV in the germline V gene (reference sequence). Between the trimmed V and J ends, which lost 5 bases and 6 bases, there was a span of 16 bases. CDR3 length equals 14 residues. This CDR3 is CASSGRGWSAEAFF. The CDR3 region has the DNA TGTGCCAGCAGTGGGAGGGGTTGGTCGGCTGAAGCTTTCTTT.

CDR3 sequence: CASAKGDRAYEQYF. The CDR3 DNA reads as TGCGCCAGCGCGAAGGGGGACAGGGCATACGAGCAGTACTTC. The V gene is TRBV10-1, the J gene TRBJ2-7, with 9 bases aligning to TRBD1. The CDR3 totals 14 residues. V trimming: 8 bases; J trimming: 4 bases; junction bases outside the gene matches: 9. In germline, CDR1 is WNHNN, CDR2 SYGVQD (reference sequence).

The chain joins TRBV4-2 to TRBJ2-7, with 9 bases fitting TRBD1. From germline, CDR1 is LGHNA and CDR2 YNFKEQ. Losses at the gene ends were 4 bases for V and 6 bases for J; bases not matched to a gene: 16. There are 17 residues in the CDR3. The CDR3 loop is CASSPKRRLDRGSEQYF. CDR3 nucleotide sequence: TGTGCCAGCAGCCCAAAAAGGCGGCTGGACAGGGGATCCGAGCAGTACTTC.

This clone was detected once. The J gene is TRBJ1-2, the V gene TRBV5-8, with D possibly TRBD1 on 6 matching bases. This CDR3 comprises 14 residues. V dropped 4 bases and J dropped 4 bases, with 14 bases sitting between them. CDR1 is SGHTS and CDR2 is YDEGEE in the germline V gene. The CDR3 DNA is TGTGCCAGCAGCCGCGGGCAGGGGTTCTATGGCTACACCTTC. Protein product: CASSRGQGFYGYTF.

The J gene is TRBJ2-1, the V gene TRBV6-4, with TRBD2 matching over 7 bases. The CDR3 runs to 13 residues. V shed 6 bases and J 4 bases; nucleotides not matched to a gene: 3. Germline V CDR1 and CDR2: MRHNA, SNTAGT. The CDR3 DNA follows: TGTGCCAGCAGGGGGGGGAATTACAATGAGCAGTTCTTC. Its protein is CASRGGNYNEQFF.

J is TRBJ2-1 and V is TRBV4-2; 13 bases map to TRBD2. Germline assignment: CDR1 LGHNA and CDR2 YNFKEQ. This CDR3 has 20 amino acids. V gave up 5 bases and J gave up 4 bases; unmatched junction bases: 17. Here the CDR3 reads CASSITAPGPGLAGYNEQFF. CDR3 nucleotides: TGTGCCAGCAGCATAACGGCCCCGGGACCGGGACTAGCGGGGTACAATGAGCAGTTCTTC.

Worth noting for this clone: The junction departs from germline at one end; a sequencing error may be responsible. This chain uses TRBV7-7 with TRBJ2-1, with TRBD1 as a possible D gene (5 bases). CDR3 length equals 13 residues. The germline CDR1 and CDR2 sequences are SSHAT and FNYEAQ (reference sequence). The CDR3: CASSLDSYNEQFF. The CDR3 bases are TGTGCTAGCAGCCTTGACAGCTACAATGAGCAGTTCTTC.

This clone was seen only a few times. The chain joins TRBV6-5 to TRBJ1-1; no clear D. The CDR3 has 14 residues. The germline V and J ends were trimmed by 2 bases and 2 bases, with 9 bases remaining between them. Germline lookup yields CDR1 MNHEY and CDR2 SVGAGI. The CDR3 region is CASSYVGSNTEAFF. Here the CDR3 DNA reads TGTGCCAGCAGTTACGTCGGGAGTAACACTGAAGCTTTCTTT.

V gene TRBV5-4 combines with J gene TRBJ2-1, with D perhaps matching TRBD2 (7 bases). Per germline, CDR1 SGHNT and CDR2 YYREEE (reference sequence). V dropped 7 bases and J dropped 7 bases, with 18 bases sitting between them. There are 14 residues in the CDR3. The CDR3 DNA sequence: TGTGCCAGCGAGGGGGGGGGATCATGGAATGAGCAGTTCTTC. Its protein product is CASEGGGSWNEQFF.

The rearrangement uses TRBV24-1 and TRBJ2-6, with a weak D call TRBD1 (5 bases). The V and J ends lost 3 bases and 0 bases respectively, with 8 bases between them. The CDR3 contains 16 residues. Germline V gives CDR1 KGHDR, CDR2 SFDVKD. This chain's CDR3 is CATSDPQGSGANVLTF. In nucleotides, the CDR3 is TGTGCCACCAGTGATCCTCAGGGCTCTGGGGCCAACGTCCTGACTTTC.

This clone was observed a single time. The chain carries TRBV19 and TRBJ1-5, with D perhaps TRBD1 (5 bases). V lost 1 base, J lost 0 bases, and 7 bases lay in between. The CDR3 is made up of 15 amino acids. Germline V gene lookup returns CDR1 LNHDA and CDR2 SQIVND (reference sequence). The CDR3 DNA follows: TGTGCCAGTAGTATAGGACAGATTAGCAATCAGCCCCAGCATTTT. Translating it yields CASSIGQISNQPQHF.

The chain joins TRBV20-1 to TRBJ1-5; D unclear. Germline V lookup: CDR1 DFQATT, CDR2 SNEGSKA (reference sequence). The CDR3 length is 14 residues. The V and J ends lost 3 bases and 4 bases respectively, with 13 bases between them. Here the CDR3 DNA reads TGCAGTGCTAGTGGGAGTAACCGGAATCAGCCCCAGCATTTT. Protein: CSASGSNRNQPQHF.

The V and J genes are TRBV4-1 and TRBJ1-1, with 8 bases identical to TRBD1. V shed 1 base and J 7 bases; nucleotides not matched to a gene: 14. This CDR3 is 17 amino acids long. The germline V gene encodes CDR1 MGHRA and CDR2 YSYEKL. The CDR3 coding sequence is TGCGCCAGCAGCCAAGTAGGCAGGGGGCGACCATCTCGTGAAGCTTTCTTT. It is translated as CASSQVGRGRPSREAFF.

The rearrangement links TRBV4-2 to TRBJ2-7; TRBD2 aligns across 12 bases. CDR1 and CDR2 from the germline V gene are LGHNA and YNFKEQ. The CDR3 contains 18 residues. J gave up 4 bases and V 4 bases, and 14 bases lay outside the gene matches. This CDR3 reads CASSPMASGGAIGYEQYF. The DNA for the CDR3 is TGTGCCAGCAGCCCGATGGCTAGCGGGGGGGCCATTGGTTACGAGCAGTACTTC.

In regard to this clone: The same CDR3 arises from other DNA sequences in this sample as well. The rearrangement uses TRBV30 and TRBJ2-5, with D perhaps TRBD1 (6 bases). This CDR3 region has 12 residues. The germline V gene has CDR1 GTSNPN and CDR2 SVGIG (reference sequence). The germline V and J ends were trimmed by 3 bases and 1 base, with 6 bases remaining between them. CDR3 coding DNA: TGTGCCTGGAGACAGGGCCAAGAGACCCAGTACTTC. Protein: CAWRQGQETQYF.

This clone has just one count. This chain joins TRBV19 and TRBJ1-6; TRBD1 might be the D (6 bases). Looked up from germline, CDR1 is LNHDA and CDR2 is SQIVND (reference sequence). V lost 6 bases and J lost 7, with 10 bases in between. The CDR3 consists of 13 residues. The CDR3 region has the DNA TGTGCCAGTAGCGGACAGTTAAATTCACCCCTCCACTTT. Its protein product is CASSGQLNSPLHF.